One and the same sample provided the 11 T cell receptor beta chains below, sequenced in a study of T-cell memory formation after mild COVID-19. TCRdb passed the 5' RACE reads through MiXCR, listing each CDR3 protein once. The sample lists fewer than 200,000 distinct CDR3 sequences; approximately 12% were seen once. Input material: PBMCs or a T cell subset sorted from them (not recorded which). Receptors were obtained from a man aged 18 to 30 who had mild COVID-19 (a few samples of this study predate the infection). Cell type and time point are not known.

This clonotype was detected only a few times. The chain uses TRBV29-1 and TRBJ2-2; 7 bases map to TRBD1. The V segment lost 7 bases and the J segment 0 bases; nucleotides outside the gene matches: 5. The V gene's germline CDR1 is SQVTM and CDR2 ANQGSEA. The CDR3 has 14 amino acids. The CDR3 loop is CSDTDRTNTGELFF. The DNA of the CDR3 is TGCAGCGACACGGACAGGACGAACACCGGGGAGCTGTTTTTT.

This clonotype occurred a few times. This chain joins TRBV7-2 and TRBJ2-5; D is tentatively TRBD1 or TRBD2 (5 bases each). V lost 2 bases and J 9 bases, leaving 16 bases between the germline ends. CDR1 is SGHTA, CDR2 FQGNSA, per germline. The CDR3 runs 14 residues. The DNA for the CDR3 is TGTGCCAGCAGCTTATGGGACGGGTCGGGGTCCCAGTACTTC. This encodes CASSLWDGSGSQYF.

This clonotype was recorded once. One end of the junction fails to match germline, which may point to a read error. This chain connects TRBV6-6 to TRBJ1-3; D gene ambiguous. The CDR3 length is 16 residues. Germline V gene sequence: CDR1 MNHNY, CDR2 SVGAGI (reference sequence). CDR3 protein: CASSLPRSHSGNTIYF. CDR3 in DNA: TGTGCAAGCAGTTTACCACGGTCCCACTCTGGAAACACCATATATTTT.

CDR3 in DNA: TGCGCCAGCAGCCACTCAGGACGACAAGAGACCCAGTACTTC. Translating gives CASSHSGRQETQYF. This rearrangement joins TRBV4-1 to TRBJ2-5; D ambiguous. V shed 3 bases and J shed 2 bases, with 10 bases lying between them. The CDR3 loop spans 14 amino acids. Germline CDR1 MGHRA, CDR2 YSYEKL.

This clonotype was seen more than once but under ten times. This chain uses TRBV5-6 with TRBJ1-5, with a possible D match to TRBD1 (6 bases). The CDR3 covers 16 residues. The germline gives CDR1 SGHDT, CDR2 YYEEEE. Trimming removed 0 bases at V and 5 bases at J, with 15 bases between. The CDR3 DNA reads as TGTGCCAGCAGCTTGGGTTCCGGGACACACGATCAGCCCCAGCATTTT. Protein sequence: CASSLGSGTHDQPQHF.

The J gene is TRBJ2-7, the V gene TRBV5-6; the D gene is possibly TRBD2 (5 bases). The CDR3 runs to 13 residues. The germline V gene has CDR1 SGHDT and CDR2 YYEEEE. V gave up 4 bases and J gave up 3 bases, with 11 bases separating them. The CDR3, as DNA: TGTGCCAGCAGCCCCTCGGGATACTACGAGCAGTACGTC. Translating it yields CASSPSGYYEQYV.

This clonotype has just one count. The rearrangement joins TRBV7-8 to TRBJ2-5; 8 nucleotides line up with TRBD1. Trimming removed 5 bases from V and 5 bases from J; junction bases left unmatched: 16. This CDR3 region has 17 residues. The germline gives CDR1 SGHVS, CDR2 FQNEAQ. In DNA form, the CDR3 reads TGTGCCAGCAGCCCGACAAACTATGGTGGACAGGGTGAGACCCAGTACTTC. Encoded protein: CASSPTNYGGQGETQYF.

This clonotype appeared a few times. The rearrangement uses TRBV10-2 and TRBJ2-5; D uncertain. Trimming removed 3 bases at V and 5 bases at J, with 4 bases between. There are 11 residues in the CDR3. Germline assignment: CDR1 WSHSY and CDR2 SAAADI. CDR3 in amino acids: CASSDLETQYF. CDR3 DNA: TGCGCCAGCAGTGACTTGGAGACCCAGTACTTC.

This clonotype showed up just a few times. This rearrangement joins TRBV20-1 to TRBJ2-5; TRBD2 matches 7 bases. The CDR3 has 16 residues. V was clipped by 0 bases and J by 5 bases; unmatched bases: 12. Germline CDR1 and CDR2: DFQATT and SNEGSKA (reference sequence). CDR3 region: CSARDPGGRGLETQYF. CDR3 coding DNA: TGCAGTGCTAGAGATCCGGGGGGACGAGGCCTCGAGACCCAGTACTTC.

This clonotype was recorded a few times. CDR3 amino acids: CASSSRTSSYEQYV. The CDR3 coding sequence is TGTGCCAGCAGCTCCAGGACTAGCTCCTACGAGCAGTACGTC. The gene calls are TRBV7-9 and TRBJ2-7; the match to TRBD2 covers 7 bases. Germline V gene data show CDR1 as SEHNR and CDR2 as FQNEAQ (reference sequence). Unmatched junction bases numbered 3, after V lost 4 bases and J lost 0 bases. This CDR3 contains 14 residues.

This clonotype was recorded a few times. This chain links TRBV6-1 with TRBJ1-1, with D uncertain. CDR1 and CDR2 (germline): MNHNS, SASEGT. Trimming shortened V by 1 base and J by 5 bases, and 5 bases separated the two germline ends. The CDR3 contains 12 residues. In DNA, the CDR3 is TGTGCCAGCAGTGAAGTGGGGACTGAAGCTTTCTTT. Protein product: CASSEVGTEAFF.